Below, one T cell receptor (beta chain) is given with its context. The study drew donors from healthy Caucasian individuals in Russia aged about 6 to 95. Peripheral blood, ten milliliters per donor, was collected. Sample-barcoded 5' priming and a J-beta primer mix drove a second PCR of about 7 to 11 cycles. A template-switch adaptor with 12 random nucleotides tagged each cDNA molecule. MiXCR, run by TCRdb on the 5' RACE reads, gives a single entry per CDR3 protein. The data hold hundreds of thousands of distinct CDR3 sequences, with 45% to 70% observed a single time. The record originates from a study of blood T cells in healthy people across ages. This CDR3 has 14 amino acids. V was trimmed by 4 bases and J by 5 bases, leaving 11 bases between them. Germline values: CDR1 SGHVS, CDR2 FNYEAQ.

The sequence derives from a man aged 40-50 years in good health. The sample comprised blood. This rearrangement joins TRBV7-6 to TRBJ2-2; D ambiguous. CDR3 residues: CASSSYSTTGELFF. In DNA form, the CDR3 reads TGTGCCAGCAGCTCCTATTCCACGACCGGGGAGCTGTTTTTT.